This T cell receptor (beta chain) was identified during a study of molecular identifiers for immune sequencing clone quantification. Across the study: RNA from approximately 20,000 or 100,000 naive CD8 cells was split five ways in replicates, with four sequenced.

Trimming removed 4 bases from V and 7 bases from J, with 16 bases in between. The germline CDR1 and CDR2 sequences are SEHNR and FQNEAQ (reference sequence). CDR3 length: 14 amino acids. One entry per CDR3 protein results from TCRdb running MiXCR on the PCR reads. The sample lists over 85,000 distinct CDR3 sequences, around 30% seen once, with 9.5% to 10% in the top ten. Study-level findings and limits: One cell's worth of spiked Jurkat TCR RNA was reportedly detectable among 900,000 to 1,000,000 naive cells. Among effectors, clones above 20 RNA copies held over 97% of molecules; among naive cells, under 1%.

A note on this clonotype: Antigen specificity is unknown.

V usage is TRBV7-9 and J usage is TRBJ2-5; tentative D call: TRBD2 (6 bases). The TCR comes from a human donor in good health. Some libraries in this study had Jurkat cell RNA spiked in. Material: naive CD8+ T cells from blood, with Jurkat cell RNA spiked in. Subset of the sample: FACS-sorted CD8+CD4-CCR7+CD45RA+ naive T cells. For the CDR3, the DNA is TGTGCCAGCAGCTATGGGGACTTTGGAGTGACCCAGTACTTC. It is translated as CASSYGDFGVTQYF.